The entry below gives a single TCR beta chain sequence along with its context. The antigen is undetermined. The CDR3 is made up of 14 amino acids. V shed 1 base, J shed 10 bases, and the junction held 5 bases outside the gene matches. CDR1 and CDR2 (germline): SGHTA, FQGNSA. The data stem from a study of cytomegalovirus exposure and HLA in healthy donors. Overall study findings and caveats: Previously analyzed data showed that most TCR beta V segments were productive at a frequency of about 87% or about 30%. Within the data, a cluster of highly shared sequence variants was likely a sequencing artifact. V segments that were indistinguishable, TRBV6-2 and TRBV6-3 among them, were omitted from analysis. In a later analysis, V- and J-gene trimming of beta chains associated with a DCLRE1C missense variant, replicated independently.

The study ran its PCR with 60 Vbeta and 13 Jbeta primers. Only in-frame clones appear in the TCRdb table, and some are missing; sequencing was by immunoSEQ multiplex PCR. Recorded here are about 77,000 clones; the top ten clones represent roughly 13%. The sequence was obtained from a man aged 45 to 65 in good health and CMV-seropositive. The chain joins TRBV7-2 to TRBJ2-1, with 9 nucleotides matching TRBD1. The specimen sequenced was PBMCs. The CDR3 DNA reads TGTGCCAGCAGCTTAGGGGGACAGGGCAGAGAGCAGTTCTTC. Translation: CASSLGGQGREQFF.